Sequencing of this T cell receptor beta chain was carried out in a study of vaccination effects on CD4 cells after COVID-19. Turning to the study itself: Participants completed two doses of the BNT162b2 or mRNA-1273 vaccine. Study-wide results and caveats: Clones of infection and vaccine origin contracted markedly late after vaccination.

Here immunoSEQ multiplex PCR was the method, and the copy in TCRdb shows in-frame clones only, minus some. The sample holds approximately 40,000 clones, 73% seen once. With respect to this clone: Its antigen is unknown.

Antigen-specific CD4+ T cells were expanded (with viral peptide pools) by the ViraFEST assay ahead of sequencing. With about ten days of culture completed, CD4+ T cells were isolated. From March to December 2020, the person had a SARS-CoV-2 infection that was confirmed by PCR. IL-2 medium took the place of half the medium on both days 3 and 7. The source of this sequence is a human donor who had a prior SARS-CoV-2 infection. This specimen was CD4+ T cells from PBMCs cultured with a peptide pool, taken before COVID-19 vaccination.

CDR3 sequence: CASSLNSGSGNTIYF. CDR3 sequence (DNA): TGTGCCAGCAGCTTAAATTCGGGCTCTGGAAACACCATATATTTT. J is TRBJ1-3 and V is TRBV7-9, with D unclear. CDR1 SEHNR and CDR2 FQNEAQ come from the germline V gene (reference sequence). V gave up 2 bases and J gave up 0 bases, with 8 bases separating them. The CDR3 has 15 amino acids.